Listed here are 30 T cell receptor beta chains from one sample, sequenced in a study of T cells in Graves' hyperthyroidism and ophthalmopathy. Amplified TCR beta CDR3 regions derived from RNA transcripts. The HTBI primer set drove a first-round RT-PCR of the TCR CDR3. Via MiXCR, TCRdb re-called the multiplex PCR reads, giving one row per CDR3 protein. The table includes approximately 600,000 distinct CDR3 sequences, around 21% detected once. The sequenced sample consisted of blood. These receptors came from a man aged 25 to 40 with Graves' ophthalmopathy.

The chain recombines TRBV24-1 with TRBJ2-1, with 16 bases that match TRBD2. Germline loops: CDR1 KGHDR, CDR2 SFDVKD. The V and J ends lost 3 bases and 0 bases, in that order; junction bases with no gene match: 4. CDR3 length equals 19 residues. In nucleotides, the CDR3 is TGTGCCACCAGTGATCCAGGGACTAGCGGGAGGGGCTCCTACAATGAGCAGTTCTTC. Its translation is CATSDPGTSGRGSYNEQFF.

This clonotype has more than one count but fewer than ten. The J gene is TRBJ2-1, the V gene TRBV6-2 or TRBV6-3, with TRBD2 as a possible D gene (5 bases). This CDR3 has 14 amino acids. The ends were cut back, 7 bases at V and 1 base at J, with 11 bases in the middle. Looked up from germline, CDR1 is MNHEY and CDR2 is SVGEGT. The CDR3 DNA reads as TGTGCCAGCACCCCGGGGATATCCTACAATGAGCAGTTCTTC. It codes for CASTPGISYNEQFF.

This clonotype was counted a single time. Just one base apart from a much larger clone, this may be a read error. This chain's CDR3 is CASSLVGEPTYEQFF. DNA of the CDR3: TGTGCCAGCAGCTTAGTTGGGGAACCGACCTACGAGCAGTTCTTC. This rearrangement joins TRBV11-1 to TRBJ2-7; no clear D gene. With the DNA end fitting TRBJ2-1 better, the J assignment may be wrong. The length of the CDR3 is 15 residues. CDR1 SGHAT and CDR2 FQDESV come from the germline V gene (reference sequence).

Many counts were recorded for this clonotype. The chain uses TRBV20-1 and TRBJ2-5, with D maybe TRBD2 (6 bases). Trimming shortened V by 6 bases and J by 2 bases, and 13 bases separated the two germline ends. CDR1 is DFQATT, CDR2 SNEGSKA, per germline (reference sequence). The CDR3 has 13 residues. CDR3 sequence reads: CSALTGVQETQYF. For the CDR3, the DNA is TGCAGTGCATTGACGGGAGTTCAAGAGACCCAGTACTTC.

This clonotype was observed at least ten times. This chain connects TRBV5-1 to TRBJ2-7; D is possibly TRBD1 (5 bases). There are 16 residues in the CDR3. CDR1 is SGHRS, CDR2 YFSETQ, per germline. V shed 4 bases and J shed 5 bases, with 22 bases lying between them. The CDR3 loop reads CASSPDLQGNRHEQYF. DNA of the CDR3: TGCGCCAGCAGCCCCGACCTGCAGGGTAACCGTCACGAGCAGTACTTC.

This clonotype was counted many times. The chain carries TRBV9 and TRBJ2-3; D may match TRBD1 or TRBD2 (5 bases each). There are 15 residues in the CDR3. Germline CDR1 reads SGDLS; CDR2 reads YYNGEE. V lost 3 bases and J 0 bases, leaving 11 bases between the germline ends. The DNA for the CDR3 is TGTGCCAGCAGCGAACCGGGACGTAGCACAGATACGCAGTATTTT. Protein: CASSEPGRSTDTQYF.

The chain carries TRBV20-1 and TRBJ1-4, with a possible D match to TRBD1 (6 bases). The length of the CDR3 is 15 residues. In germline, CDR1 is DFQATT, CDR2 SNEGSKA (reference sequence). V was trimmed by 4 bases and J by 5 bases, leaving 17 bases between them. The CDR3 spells CSATPSGHNNEKLFF. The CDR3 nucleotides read TGCAGTGCTACCCCCTCGGGACATAACAATGAAAAACTGTTTTTT.

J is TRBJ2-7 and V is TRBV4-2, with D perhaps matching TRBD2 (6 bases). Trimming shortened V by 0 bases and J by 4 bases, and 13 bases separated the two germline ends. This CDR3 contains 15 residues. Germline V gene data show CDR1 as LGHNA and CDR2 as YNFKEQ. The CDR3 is CASSQDAPGTYEQYF. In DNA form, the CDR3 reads TGTGCCAGCAGCCAAGATGCGCCCGGGACTTACGAGCAGTACTTC.

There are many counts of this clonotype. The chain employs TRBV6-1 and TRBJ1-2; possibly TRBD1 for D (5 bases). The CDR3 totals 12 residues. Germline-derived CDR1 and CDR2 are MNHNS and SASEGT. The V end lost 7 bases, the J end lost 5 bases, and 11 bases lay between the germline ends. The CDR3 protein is CASTLDSYGYTF. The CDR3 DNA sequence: TGTGCCAGCACCCTCGACAGTTATGGCTACACCTTC.

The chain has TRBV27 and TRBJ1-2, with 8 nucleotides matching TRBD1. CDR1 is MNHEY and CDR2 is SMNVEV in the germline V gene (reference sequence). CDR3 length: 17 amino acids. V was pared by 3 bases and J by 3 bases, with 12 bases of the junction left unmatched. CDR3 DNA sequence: TGTGCCAGCAGTTTTTCGGCCGGAATACAGGGGGACTATGGCTACACCTTC. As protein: CASSFSAGIQGDYGYTF.

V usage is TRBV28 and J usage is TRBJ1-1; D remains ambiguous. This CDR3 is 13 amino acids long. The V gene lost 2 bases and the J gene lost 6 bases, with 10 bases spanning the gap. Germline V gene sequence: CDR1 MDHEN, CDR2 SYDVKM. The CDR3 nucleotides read TGTGCCAGCAGTTTACCGGACCGTTCTGAAGCTTTCTTT. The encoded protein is CASSLPDRSEAFF.

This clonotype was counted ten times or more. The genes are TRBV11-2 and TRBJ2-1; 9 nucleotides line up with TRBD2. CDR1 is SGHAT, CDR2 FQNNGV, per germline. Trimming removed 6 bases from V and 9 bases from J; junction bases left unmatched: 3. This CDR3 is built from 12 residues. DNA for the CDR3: TGTGCCAGCAGTTTTAGCGGGGGTGAGCAGTTCTTC. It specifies CASSFSGGEQFF.

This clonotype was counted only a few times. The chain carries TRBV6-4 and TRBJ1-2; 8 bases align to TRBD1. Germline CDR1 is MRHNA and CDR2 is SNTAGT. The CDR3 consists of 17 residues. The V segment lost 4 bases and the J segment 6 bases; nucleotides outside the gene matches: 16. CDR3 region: CASSVASDREKLNGYTF. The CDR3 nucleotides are TGTGCCAGCAGTGTCGCCTCGGACAGGGAAAAACTCAATGGCTACACCTTC.

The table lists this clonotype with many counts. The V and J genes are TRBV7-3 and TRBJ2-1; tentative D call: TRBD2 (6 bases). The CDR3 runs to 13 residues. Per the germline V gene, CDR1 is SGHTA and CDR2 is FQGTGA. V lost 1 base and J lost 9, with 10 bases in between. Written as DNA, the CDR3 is TGTGCCAGCAGCTTAAGCCGGGGGACTGAGCAGTTCTTC. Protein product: CASSLSRGTEQFF.

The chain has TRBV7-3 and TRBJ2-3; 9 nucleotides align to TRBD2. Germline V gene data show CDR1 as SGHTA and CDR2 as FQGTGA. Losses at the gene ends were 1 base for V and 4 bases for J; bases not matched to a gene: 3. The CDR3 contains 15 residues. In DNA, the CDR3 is TGTGCCAGCAGCTTAAGCGGGAGGGCAGCAGATACGCAGTATTTT. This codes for CASSLSGRAADTQYF.

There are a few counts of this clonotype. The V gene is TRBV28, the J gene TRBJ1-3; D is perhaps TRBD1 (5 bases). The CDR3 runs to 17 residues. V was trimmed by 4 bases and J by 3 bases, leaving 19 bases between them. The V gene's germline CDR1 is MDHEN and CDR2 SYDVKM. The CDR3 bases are TGTGCCAGCAGTTCCTTCGGACCAGGGTGGGGTGGAAACACCATATATTTT. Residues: CASSSFGPGWGGNTIYF.

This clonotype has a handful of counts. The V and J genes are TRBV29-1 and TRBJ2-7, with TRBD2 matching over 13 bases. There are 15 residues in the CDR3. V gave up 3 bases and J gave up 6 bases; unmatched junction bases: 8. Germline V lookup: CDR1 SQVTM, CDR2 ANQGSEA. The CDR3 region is CSVENRTSGSSEQYF. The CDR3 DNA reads TGCAGCGTTGAGAACAGGACTAGCGGGAGCTCCGAGCAGTACTTC.

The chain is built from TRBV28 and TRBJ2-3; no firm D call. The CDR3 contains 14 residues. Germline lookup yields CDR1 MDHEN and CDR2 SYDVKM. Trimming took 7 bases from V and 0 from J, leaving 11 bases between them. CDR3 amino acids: CASTTPASTDTQYF. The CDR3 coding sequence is TGTGCCAGCACTACTCCTGCTAGCACAGATACGCAGTATTTT. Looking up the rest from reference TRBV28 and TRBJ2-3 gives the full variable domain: DVKVTQSSRYLVKRTGEKVFLECVQDMDHENMFWYRQDPGLGLRLIYFSYDVKMKEKGDIPEGYSVSREKKERFSLILESASTNQTSMYLCASTTPASTDTQYFGPGTRLTVL.

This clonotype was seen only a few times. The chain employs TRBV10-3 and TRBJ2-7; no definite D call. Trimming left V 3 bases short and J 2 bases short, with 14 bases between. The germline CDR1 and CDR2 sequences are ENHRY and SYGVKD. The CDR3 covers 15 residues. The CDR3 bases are TGTGCCATCAGTGATTGGGATAAACTGACCTACGAGCAGTACTTC. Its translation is CAISDWDKLTYEQYF.

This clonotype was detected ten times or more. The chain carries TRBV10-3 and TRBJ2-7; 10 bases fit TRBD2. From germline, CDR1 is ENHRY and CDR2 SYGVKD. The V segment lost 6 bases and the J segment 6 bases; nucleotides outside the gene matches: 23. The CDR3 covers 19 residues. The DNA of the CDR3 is TGTGCCATCAGAAAGGGGGTGGCTAGCGGGAGTGACCGGGTTGGCGAGCAGTACTTC. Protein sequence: CAIRKGVASGSDRVGEQYF.

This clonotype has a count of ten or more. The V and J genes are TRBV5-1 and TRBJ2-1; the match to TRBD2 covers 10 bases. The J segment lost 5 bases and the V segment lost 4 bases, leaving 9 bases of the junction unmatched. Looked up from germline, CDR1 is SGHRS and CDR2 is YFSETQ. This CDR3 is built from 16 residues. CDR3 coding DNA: TGCGCCAGCAGCCGGAGCGGGAGGGCTGGAAACAATGAGCAGTTCTTC. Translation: CASSRSGRAGNNEQFF.

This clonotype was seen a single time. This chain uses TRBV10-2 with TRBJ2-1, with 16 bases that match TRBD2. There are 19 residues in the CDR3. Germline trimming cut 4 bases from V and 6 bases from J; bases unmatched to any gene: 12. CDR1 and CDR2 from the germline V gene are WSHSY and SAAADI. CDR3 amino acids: CASSGSRGTSGRVTNEQFF. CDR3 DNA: TGCGCCAGCAGTGGATCCAGGGGGACTAGCGGGAGGGTTACCAATGAGCAGTTCTTC.

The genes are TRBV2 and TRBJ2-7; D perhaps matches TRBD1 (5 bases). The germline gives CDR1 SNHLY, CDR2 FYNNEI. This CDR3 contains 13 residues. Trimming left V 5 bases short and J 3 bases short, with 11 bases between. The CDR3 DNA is TGTGCCAGCAGTCCAGAGCAGGGCTACGAGCAGTACTTC. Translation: CASSPEQGYEQYF.

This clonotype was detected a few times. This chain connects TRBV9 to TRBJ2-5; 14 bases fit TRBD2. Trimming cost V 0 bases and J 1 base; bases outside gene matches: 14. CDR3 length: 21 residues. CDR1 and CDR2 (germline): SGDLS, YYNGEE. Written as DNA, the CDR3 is TGTGCCAGCAGCGTAGAAGGACGGACTAGCGGGAGGAATGAACTCCAAGAGACCCAGTACTTC. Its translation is CASSVEGRTSGRNELQETQYF.

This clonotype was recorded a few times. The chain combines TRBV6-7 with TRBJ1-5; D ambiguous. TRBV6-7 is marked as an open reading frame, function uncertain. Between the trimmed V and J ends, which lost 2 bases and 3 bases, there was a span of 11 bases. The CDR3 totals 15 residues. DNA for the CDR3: TGTGCCAGCAGTTACCCAGACGGCTACAATCAGCCCCAGCATTTT. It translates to CASSYPDGYNQPQHF.

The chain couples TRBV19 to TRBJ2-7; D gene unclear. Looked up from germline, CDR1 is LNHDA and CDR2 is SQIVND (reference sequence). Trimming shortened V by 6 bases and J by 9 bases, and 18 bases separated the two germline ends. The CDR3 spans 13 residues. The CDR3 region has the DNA TGTGCCAGTAGCGTGGCCCACGATTGGTGGCAGTACTTC. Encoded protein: CASSVAHDWWQYF.

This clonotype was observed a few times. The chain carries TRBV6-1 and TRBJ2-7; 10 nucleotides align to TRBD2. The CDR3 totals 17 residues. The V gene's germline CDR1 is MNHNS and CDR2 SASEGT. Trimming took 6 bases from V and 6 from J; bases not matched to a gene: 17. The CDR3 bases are TGTGCCAGCAGCACGGGGACTAGCGACATCTTGCCCGGCGAGCAGTACTTC. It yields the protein CASSTGTSDILPGEQYF.

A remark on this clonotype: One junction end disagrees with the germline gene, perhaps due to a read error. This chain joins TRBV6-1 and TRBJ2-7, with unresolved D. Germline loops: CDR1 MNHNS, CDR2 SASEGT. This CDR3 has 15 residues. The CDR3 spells CAGSLLSVDSYEQYF. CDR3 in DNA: TGTGCCGGCAGCCTACTATCGGTAGACTCATACGAGCAGTACTTC.

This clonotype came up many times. The CDR3 region has the DNA TGTGCCAGCAGCCAATTCGAATGGGCTGAAGCTTTCTTT. Translating gives CASSQFEWAEAFF. This rearrangement joins TRBV3-1 to TRBJ1-1; D remains unclear. The CDR3 is made up of 13 amino acids. Trimming removed 2 bases at V and 6 bases at J, with 10 bases between. CDR1 and CDR2 from the germline V gene are LGHDT and YNNKEL (reference sequence).

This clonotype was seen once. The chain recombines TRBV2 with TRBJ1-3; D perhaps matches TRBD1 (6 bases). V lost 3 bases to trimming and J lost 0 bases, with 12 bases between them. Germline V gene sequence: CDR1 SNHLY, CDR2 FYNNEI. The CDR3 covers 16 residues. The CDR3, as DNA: TGTGCCAGCAGTGATCGCCCCAGGGGCTCTGGAAACACCATATATTTT. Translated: CASSDRPRGSGNTIYF. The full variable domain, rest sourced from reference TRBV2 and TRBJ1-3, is EPEVTQTPSHQVTQMGQEVILRCVPISNHLYFYWYRQILGQKVEFLVSFYNNEISEKSEIFDDQFSVERPDGSNFTLKIRSTKLEDSAMYFCASSDRPRGSGNTIYFGEGSWLTVV.